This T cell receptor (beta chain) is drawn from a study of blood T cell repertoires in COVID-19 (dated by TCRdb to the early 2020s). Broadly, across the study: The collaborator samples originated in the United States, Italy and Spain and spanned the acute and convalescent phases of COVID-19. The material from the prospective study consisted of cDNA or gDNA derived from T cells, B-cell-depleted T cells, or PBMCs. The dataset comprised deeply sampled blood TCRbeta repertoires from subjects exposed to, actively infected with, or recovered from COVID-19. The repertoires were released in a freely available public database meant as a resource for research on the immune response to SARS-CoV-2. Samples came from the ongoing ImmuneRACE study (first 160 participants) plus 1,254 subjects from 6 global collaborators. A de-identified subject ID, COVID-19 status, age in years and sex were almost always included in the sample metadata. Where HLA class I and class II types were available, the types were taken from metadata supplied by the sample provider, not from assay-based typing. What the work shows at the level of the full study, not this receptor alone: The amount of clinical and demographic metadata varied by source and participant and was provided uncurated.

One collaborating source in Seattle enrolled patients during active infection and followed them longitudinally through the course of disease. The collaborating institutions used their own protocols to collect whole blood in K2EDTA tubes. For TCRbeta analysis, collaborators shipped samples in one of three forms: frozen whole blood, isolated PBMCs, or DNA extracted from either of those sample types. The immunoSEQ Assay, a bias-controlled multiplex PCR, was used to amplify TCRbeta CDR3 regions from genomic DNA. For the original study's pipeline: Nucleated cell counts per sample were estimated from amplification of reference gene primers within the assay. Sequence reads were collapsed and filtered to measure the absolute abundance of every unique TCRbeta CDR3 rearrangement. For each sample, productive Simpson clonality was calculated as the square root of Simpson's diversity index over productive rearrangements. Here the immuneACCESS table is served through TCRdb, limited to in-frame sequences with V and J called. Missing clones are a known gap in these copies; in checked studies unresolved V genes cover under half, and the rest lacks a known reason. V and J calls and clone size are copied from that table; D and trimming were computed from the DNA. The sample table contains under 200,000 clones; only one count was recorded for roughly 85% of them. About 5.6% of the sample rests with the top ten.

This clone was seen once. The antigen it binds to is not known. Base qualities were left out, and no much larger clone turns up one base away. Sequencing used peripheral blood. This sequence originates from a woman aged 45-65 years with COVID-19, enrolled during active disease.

The DNA sequence follows: TGTGCCAGCATTAACAGGGGGGGCGGCTACACCTTC. It encodes CASINRGGGYTF. This receptor chain uses TRBV6-5 and TRBJ1-2; TRBD1 aligns with 8 central bases. From the cysteine up to the phenylalanine, the CDR3 has a length of 12 residues. Solely the CDR3 DNA is kept, with 36 bases framed from the first base. The germline V gene gives CDR1 as MNHEY and CDR2 as SVGAGI. Unmatched junction bases come to 6, with V trimmed by 7 bases and J by 8 bases.